This TCR beta chain was recovered during a study of response to subunit inactivated influenza vaccine. Study-wide points: The authors suggested that few new T cells are recruited per seasonal influenza vaccination.

TCRdb used MiXCR to reprocess the RT-PCR reads, holding one entry per CDR3 protein. The data show roughly 550,000 distinct CDR3 sequences, approximately 22% seen once. Trimming took off 6 bases at V and 0 bases at J, with 5 bases between the two ends. The CDR3 consists of 12 residues. Germline CDR1 MNHEY, CDR2 SVGEGT. With respect to this clonotype: As yet, its antigen is unknown.

This sample was shared with a second study, whose subject was T cells expressing NK-cell markers. According to that study: TCR beta libraries carry UMIs added by 5'RACE template switching. Serological testing identified seven of the eight sequenced donors as HCMV-seropositive and one as seronegative. Restriction of the sorted population to alpha-beta TCR T cells was achieved in several experiments with an anti-gamma-delta TCR antibody. Dominant NKG2C+ clonotypes made up about 1.0-7.0% of CD8+ T cells in six donors.

V is TRBV6-2 or TRBV6-3 and J is TRBJ2-5; D call uncertain. The sequencing used CD4+ T cells sorted from PBMCs, collected 11 to 12 days after vaccination. This clonotype was sampled from a man aged 50-59 years who received an inactivated influenza vaccine. The DNA of the CDR3 is TGTGCCAGCAGACCTGACCAAGAGACCCAGTACTTC. Protein: CASRPDQETQYF.